This T cell receptor beta chain came from a study of cytomegalovirus exposure and HLA in healthy donors (dated by TCRdb to 2016 to 2017). Concerning the study at large: In an earlier analysis of approximately 500 of the donors, 276 Gb of sequence data and 120 million or so unique TCR beta sequences from about 180 million T cells were reported. Rather than using new phenotypic data, the later analysis identified candidate immune exposures from TCR beta sequences and from how often those sequences occurred across donors. Of the 300 to 500 genotyped donors, 81% were placed in the genetic ancestry cluster associated with self-reported Caucasian donors. The number of typed donors differed by locus: roughly 629-630 for A, B, C, DRB1 and DQB1; some 500 for DQA1; some 610 for DPA1; and roughly 490 for DPB1. To study patterns of TCR occurrence, a later analysis re-analyzed previously published TCR beta repertoires from under 750 donors and added high-resolution HLA genotyping. The aim of the study was to test whether cataloging public T cell receptors could identify signatures of past pathogen exposure. Among some 410 genotyped donors of the cohort, an average of roughly 240,000 unique TCR beta nucleotide sequences were sequenced per donor, roughly 18% of them non-productive. Donor age, sex, ethnicity and CMV serostatus were collected together with the repertoire data. All discovery cohort repertoires had been generated using a single sequencing platform. Roughly 5 DR-DQ haplotypes were handled as single units for association and clustering because linkage in the cohort was strong. Class I and class II HLA loci were covered by the typing at four-digit resolution. The T cell repertoires of several hundred subjects were profiled by immunosequencing and related to cytomegalovirus serostatus. To decide whether each TCR beta V gene segment behaved as functional or pseudogenic, an earlier analysis of over 500 of the donors relied on high-throughput TCR beta sequencing. In addition to the first cohort of approximately 670 subjects, a separate validation cohort of 100 to 150 different subjects was used. A later genetic analysis used genome-wide SNP genotypes for about 60% of the roughly 670 donors, treating that subset as a discovery cohort. An early release that covered more than 550 HLA-typed donors contained approximately 300 gigabases of sequencing data and tens of millions of unique TCR sequences. High-throughput TCR immunosequencing, statistical association of individual TCRs with disease status, and machine learning were combined to predict cytomegalovirus infection status. General study outcomes and caveats: The classifier was reported to diagnose cytomegalovirus status with high specificity and sensitivity in both the original and validation cohorts. A later analysis found that HLA-associated TCR beta chains were more clonally expanded and had lower generation probabilities than equally common non-associated chains. A further reported finding was that TCR beta sequences accurately predicted the HLA-A and HLA-B alleles for most subjects in the first cohort. Approximately 18 rarely observed V segments, including chromosome 9 orphons, were excluded from the earlier analysis of about 610 of the donors because counts were too low. Because HLA typing was missing for some donors at each locus, association tests included only the typed subset. A total of 164 TCR beta chains were listed by the study as associated with cytomegalovirus. In a later analysis, the rate of TCR association differed among HLA loci, with DRB1 alleles having the most associated TCRs and HLA-C alleles having the fewest. In an earlier analysis of roughly 500 of the donors, most TCR beta V segments appeared in productive rearrangements about 90% or about 30% of the time, broadly matching IMGT annotations. Correlated functional status among segregating V segments might reflect linkage disequilibrium, but an unknown experimental factor could not be ruled out. The authors suggested that the approach could potentially be extended to other disease states and immunological phenotypes. In a later genetic analysis, a missense DCLRE1C variant was associated with V-gene and J-gene trimming of TCR beta chains, and the association was replicated in an independent cohort. At a false discovery rate of 0.05, a later analysis linked roughly 17,000 TCR beta sequences to specific HLA alleles. Most TCR sequences were observed very rarely across donors, whereas some public TCRs were present in many individuals. When HLA alleles, especially DR and DQ, strongly co-occurred, attributing TCR associations to individual alleles was difficult. Sequencing depth was assumed to be roughly uniform across donors in the presence/absence analyses, though that assumption may not hold. In vitro tests confirmed that a few of the cytomegalovirus-associated TCR beta chains recognize cytomegalovirus antigens. Only TCR beta chains were sequenced in this cohort, and the absence of alpha or paired-chain data limited detectable features. The only immune exposure information available for the cohort was CMV serostatus. A later analysis reported that several top co-occurrence clusters appeared linked to parvovirus B19, influenza, CMV and Epstein-Barr virus. Most CMV-associated TCR beta chains appeared to be HLA-restricted in a later analysis, and the HLA associations seemed to be driven largely by CMV exposure. A cluster of highly shared sequence variants was judged likely to be a technical artifact of the sequencing pipeline. In a later genetic analysis, fewer N-insertions in productive TCRs were reported among donors in an Asian-associated ancestry cluster than the roughly 700-donor mean.

In total, 630 or so healthy bone marrow donors made up the cohort. All cohort members were sampled while nominally healthy, although unrecorded immune exposures were likely present. The donor was CMV seronegative and was included in the group of 352 seronegative cohort members. A peripheral blood sample was collected from each donor, and TCR beta sequencing was performed on peripheral blood mononuclear cells. Genomic DNA was extracted from the blood cell samples with the Qiagen DNeasy Blood Extraction Kit. Libraries came from the immunoSEQ multiplex PCR assay. For the multiplex PCR, a mixture combining 60 forward primers for TCR Vbeta segments and 13 reverse primers for TCR Jbeta segments was used. Amplification of the CDR3 region of rearranged TCR beta genes was performed with a multiplex PCR assay on genomic DNA. On the Illumina HiSeq System, the amplified TCR beta libraries were sequenced as 87-base-pair reads. In the original analysis: Across the 500 to 700 repertoires, a later analysis counted some 80 million unique TCR beta chains, 9 million to 14 million of which were shared by at least two donors. Raw reads were error-corrected and collapsed into unique sequences by a nearest-neighbor algorithm in which closely related sequences were merged to remove PCR and sequencing errors. V, D and J gene segments were assigned by aligning CDR3 sequences to IMGT reference sequences. For a sequence to be retained, at least a six-nucleotide match to both a V gene segment and a J gene segment was required. A rearrangement counted as productive if the CDR3 had no stop codons and remained in frame with V and J, and every other rearrangement counted as non-productive. Following IMGT convention, CDR3 was defined as the stretch from the second conserved V-encoded cysteine to the conserved J-encoded phenylalanine. The earlier analysis of some 550 of the donors excluded any sequence lacking an unambiguous match to a single V gene segment. An earlier analysis of some 610 of the donors called V segments functional above 56.7% productive rearrangements and segregating when the between-donor standard deviation exceeded 5%. A statistical classification framework was built for diagnosing cytomegalovirus status from the catalog of TCR beta chain sequences. A later analysis assigned V and J genes by comparing TCR nucleotide sequences with IMGT/GENE-DB human TR gene sequences. Using the TCRdist pipeline, a later analysis assigned CDR3 sequences along with most-parsimonious VDJ recombination scenarios. In a later analysis, each TCR beta chain was defined by its CDR3 amino acid sequence together with its V-gene family, and reads without a unique V-gene family were excluded. To address suspected cross-contamination and a sequencing artifact, a later analysis removed several hundred highly shared, low-generation-probability nucleotide sequences. In a later analysis, a clonal expansion index for each public chain was calculated from normalized within-repertoire ranks of inferred template counts. In a later analysis, generation probabilities were computed using a VDJ recombination model fitted to out-of-frame rearrangements, and the results were checked against IGoR. A later analysis scored TCR-TCR, TCR-HLA and TCR-CMV co-occurrence with hypergeometric tests, applying a repertoire-size bias correction to TCR pairs. False discovery rates were estimated in a later analysis by permuting HLA or CMV assignments 20 times. In a later analysis, co-occurring TCRs were grouped using DBSCAN, and TCRdist sequence similarity was added for clustering within HLA-allele-positive subsets. For co-occurrence clustering, repertoires with fewer than 30,000 or more than 120,000 public chains were excluded, along with a handful of repertoires with anomalous nucleotide sharing. What TCRdb holds here is the immuneACCESS table cut down to in-frame rearrangements. Part of the clones is not present; checked against another copy, under half of the missing clones reflect an unresolved V gene, and the others are unexplained. V, J and clone size derive from that table, while D and trimming were established from the DNA sequence. The sample table lists about 93,000 clones, roughly 79% of them with a count of one. About 0.53% of the sample belongs to the ten largest clones.

On this clone: Its antigen target is currently unknown. No much larger clone is present one base from it, and per-base qualities are unavailable.

The receptor was derived from a man aged 25 to 45 in good health and CMV-seronegative. Source material: PBMCs.

CDR3 sequence: CASSLQRESQQYV. The bases are TGTGCCAGCAGCCTACAACGGGAAAGCCAGCAGTACGTC. The chain is assembled from TRBV7-6 and TRBJ2-7; TRBD2 is a weak D gene call, 5 bases matching. Looking up the germline V gene yields CDR1 SGHVS and CDR2 FNYEAQ. Trimming takes 5 bases from V and 8 bases from J, and the germline ends sit 16 bases apart. The CDR3 covers 13 residues, taking in both the cysteine and the valine. Left in the record is the CDR3 DNA by itself, 39 bases read in frame from the first base.